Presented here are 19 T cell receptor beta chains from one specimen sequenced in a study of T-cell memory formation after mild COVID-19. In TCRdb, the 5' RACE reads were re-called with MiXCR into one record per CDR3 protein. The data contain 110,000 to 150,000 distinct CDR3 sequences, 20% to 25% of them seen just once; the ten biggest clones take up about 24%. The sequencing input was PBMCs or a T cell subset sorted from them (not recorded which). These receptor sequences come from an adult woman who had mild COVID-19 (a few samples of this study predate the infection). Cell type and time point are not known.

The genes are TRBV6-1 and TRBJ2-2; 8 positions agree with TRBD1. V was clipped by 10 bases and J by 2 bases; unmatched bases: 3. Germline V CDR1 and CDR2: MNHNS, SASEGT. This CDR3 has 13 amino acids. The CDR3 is CAMGQVNTGELFF. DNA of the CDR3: TGTGCCATGGGACAGGTCAACACCGGGGAGCTGTTTTTT.

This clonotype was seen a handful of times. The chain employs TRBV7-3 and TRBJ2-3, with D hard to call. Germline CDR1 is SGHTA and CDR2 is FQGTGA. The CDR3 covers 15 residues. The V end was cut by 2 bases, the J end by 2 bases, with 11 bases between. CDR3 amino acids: CASSLEGRTTDTQYF. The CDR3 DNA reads TGTGCCAGCAGCTTAGAAGGTCGGACCACAGATACGCAGTATTTT. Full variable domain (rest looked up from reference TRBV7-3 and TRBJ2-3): GAGVSQTPSNKVTEKGKYVELRCDPISGHTALYWYRQSLGQGPEFLIYFQGTGAADDSGLPNDRFFAVRPEGSVSTLKIQRTERGDSAVYLCASSLEGRTTDTQYFGPGTRLTVL.

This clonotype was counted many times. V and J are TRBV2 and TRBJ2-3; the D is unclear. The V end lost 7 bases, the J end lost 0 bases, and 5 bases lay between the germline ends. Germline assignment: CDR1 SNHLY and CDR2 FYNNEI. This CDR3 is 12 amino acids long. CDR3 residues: CASIASTDTQYF. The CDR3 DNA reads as TGTGCCAGCATCGCCAGCACAGATACGCAGTATTTT.

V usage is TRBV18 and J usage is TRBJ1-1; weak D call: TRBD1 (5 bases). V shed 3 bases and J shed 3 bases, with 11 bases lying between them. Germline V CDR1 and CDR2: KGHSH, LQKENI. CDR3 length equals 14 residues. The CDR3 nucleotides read TGTGCCAGCTCACCGGTTGGAGGGGACACTGAAGCTTTCTTT. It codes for CASSPVGGDTEAFF.

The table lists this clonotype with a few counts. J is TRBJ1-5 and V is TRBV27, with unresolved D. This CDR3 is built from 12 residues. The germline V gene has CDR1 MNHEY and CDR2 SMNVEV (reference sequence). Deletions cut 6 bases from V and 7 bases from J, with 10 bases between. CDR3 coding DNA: TGTGCCAGCAGACTCTCCGGACAGCCCCAGCATTTT. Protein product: CASRLSGQPQHF.

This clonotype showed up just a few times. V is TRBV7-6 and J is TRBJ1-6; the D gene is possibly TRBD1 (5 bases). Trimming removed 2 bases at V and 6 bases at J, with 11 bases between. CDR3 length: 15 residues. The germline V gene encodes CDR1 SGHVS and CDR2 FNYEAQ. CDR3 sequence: CASSLLGGPNSPLHF. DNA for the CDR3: TGTGCCAGCAGCTTACTTGGGGGACCTAATTCACCCCTCCACTTT.

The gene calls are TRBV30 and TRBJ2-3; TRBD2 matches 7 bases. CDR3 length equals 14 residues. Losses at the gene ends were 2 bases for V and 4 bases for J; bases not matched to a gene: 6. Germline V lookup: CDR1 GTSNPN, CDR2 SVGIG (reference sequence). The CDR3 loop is CAWSLSGKADTQYF. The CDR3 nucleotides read TGTGCCTGGAGTCTAAGCGGGAAGGCAGATACGCAGTATTTT.

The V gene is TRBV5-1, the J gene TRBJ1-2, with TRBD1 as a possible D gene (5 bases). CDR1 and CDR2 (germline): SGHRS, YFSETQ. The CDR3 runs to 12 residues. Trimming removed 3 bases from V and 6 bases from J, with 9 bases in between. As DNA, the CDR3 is TGCGCCAGCAGCTCAGGGTTGAATGGCTACACCTTC. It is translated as CASSSGLNGYTF.

The CDR3 DNA reads as TGTGCCAGCAGCTCGGTGATAGCTTCTGCCAAAAACATTCAGTACTTC. The encoded protein is CASSSVIASAKNIQYF. This sequence joins TRBV7-9 and TRBJ2-4; D gene unclear. The CDR3 extends over 16 amino acids. Germline CDR1 SEHNR, CDR2 FQNEAQ (reference sequence). V lost 4 bases to trimming and J lost 1 base, with 14 bases between them.

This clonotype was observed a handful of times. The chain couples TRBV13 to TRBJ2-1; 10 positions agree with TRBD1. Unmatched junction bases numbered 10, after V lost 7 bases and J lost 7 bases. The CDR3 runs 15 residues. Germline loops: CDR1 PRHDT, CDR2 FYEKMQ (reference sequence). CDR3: CASTGQGVSWNEQFF. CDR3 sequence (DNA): TGTGCCAGCACCGGACAGGGGGTAAGTTGGAATGAGCAGTTCTTC. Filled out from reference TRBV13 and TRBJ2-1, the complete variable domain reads AAGVIQSPRHLIKEKRETATLKCYPIPRHDTVYWYQQGPGQDPQFLISFYEKMQSDKGSIPDRFSAQQFSDYHSELNMSSLELGDSALYFCASTGQGVSWNEQFFGPGTRLTVL.

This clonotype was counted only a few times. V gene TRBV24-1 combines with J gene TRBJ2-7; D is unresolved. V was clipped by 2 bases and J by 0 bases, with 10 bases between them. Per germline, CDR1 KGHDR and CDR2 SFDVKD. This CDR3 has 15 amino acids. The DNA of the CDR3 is TGTGCCACCAGTGATTCCACCGACGCCTCCTACGAGCAGTACTTC. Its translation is CATSDSTDASYEQYF.

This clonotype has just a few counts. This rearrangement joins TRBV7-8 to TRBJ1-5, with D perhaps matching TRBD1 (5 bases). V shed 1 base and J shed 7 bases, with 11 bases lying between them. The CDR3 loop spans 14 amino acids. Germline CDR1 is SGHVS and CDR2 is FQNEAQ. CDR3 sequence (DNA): TGTGCCAGCAGCTTAGTAGGGGCTTGGCAGCCCCAGCATTTT. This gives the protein CASSLVGAWQPQHF.

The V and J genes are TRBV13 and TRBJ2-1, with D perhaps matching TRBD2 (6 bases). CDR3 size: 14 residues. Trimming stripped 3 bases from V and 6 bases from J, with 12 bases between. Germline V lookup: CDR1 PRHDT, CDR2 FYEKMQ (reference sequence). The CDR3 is CASSFRGSGNEQFF. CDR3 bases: TGTGCCAGCAGCTTCCGTGGTAGCGGCAATGAGCAGTTCTTC.

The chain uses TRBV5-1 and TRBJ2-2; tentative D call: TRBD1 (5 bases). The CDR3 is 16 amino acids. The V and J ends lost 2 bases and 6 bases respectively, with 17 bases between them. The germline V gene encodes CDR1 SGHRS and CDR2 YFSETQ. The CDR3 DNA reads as TGCGCCAGCAGCTTCGAAGGGGCGCGTTCTCCCGGGGAGCTGTTTTTT. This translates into CASSFEGARSPGELFF. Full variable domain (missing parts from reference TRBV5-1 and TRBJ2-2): KAGVTQTPRYLIKTRGQQVTLSCSPISGHRSVSWYQQTPGQGLQFLFEYFSETQRNKGNFPGRFSGRQFSNSRSEMNVSTLELGDSALYLCASSFEGARSPGELFFGEGSRLTVL.

This chain's CDR3 is CASSLGVEQFF. DNA for the CDR3: TGCGCCAGCAGCTTGGGGGTTGAGCAGTTCTTC. The chain is built from TRBV5-1 and TRBJ2-1, with D hard to call. V lost 0 bases to trimming and J lost 9 bases, with 4 bases between them. The CDR3 consists of 11 residues. In germline, CDR1 is SGHRS, CDR2 YFSETQ.

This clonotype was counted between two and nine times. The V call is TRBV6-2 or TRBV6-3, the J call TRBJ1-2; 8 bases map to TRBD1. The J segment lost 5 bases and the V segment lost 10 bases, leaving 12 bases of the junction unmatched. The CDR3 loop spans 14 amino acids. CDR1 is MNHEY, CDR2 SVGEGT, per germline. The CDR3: CATTPSGTGYGYTF. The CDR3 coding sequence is TGTGCCACTACACCTTCCGGGACAGGATATGGCTACACCTTC.

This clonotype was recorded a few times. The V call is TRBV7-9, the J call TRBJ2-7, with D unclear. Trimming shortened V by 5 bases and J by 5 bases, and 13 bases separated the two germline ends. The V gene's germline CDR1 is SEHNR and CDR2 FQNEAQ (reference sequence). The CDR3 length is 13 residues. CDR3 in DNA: TGTGCCAGCAGCCATTCAGGCAGAAACGAGCAGTACTTC. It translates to CASSHSGRNEQYF. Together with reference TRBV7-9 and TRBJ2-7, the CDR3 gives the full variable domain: DTGVSQNPRHKITKRGQNVTFRCDPISEHNRLYWYRQTLGQGPEFLTYFQNEAQLEKSRLLSDRFSAERPKGSFSTLEIQRTEQGDSAMYLCASSHSGRNEQYFGPGTRLTVT.

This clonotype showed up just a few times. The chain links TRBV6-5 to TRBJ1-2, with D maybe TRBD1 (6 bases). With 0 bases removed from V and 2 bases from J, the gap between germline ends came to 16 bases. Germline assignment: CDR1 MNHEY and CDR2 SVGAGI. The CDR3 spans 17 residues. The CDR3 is CASSYSMGTMTNYGYTF. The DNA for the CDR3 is TGTGCCAGCAGTTACTCGATGGGGACAATGACGAACTATGGCTACACCTTC.

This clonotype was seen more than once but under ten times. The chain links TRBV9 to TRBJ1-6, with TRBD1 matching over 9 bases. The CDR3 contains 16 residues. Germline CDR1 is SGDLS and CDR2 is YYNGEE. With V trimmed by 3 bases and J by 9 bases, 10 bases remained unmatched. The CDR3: CASSAKTGGVGSPLHF. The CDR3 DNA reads TGTGCCAGCAGCGCCAAAACAGGGGGCGTGGGTTCACCCCTCCACTTT.